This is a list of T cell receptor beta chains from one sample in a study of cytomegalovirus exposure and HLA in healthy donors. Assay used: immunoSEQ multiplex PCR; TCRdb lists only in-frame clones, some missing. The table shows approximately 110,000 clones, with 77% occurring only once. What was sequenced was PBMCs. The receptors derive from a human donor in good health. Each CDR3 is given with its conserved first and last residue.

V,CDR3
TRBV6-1,CASSEEDRGKLFF
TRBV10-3,CAISGTSGSKLSEQFF
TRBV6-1,CASSEIQGAGDTQYF
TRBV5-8,CASSLYRDRSPQHF
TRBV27,CASSLSAGSSYNEQFF
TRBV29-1,CSVGMTGGENNQPQHF
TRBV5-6,CASSLSSLSGNTIYF
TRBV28,CASSLFQTSSYEQYF
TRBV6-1,CASMWSGTGGYEQYF
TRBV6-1,CASSSQGAQGYGYTF
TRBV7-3,CASSLGQGVGDTEAFF
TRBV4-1,CASSPSIGQPQHF
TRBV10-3,CAISARDRQNSYEQYF
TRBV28,CASIPGTGGYEQYF
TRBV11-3,CASSLAREEDRGTDTQYF
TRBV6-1,CASSRQGPGELFF
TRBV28,CASSLGIGIAGANVLTF
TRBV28,CASRAWGQGAGEQYF
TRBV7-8,CASSVGTSGRAHNEQFF
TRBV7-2,CASSFQGNSPLHF
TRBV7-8,CASSWTGPYEQYF